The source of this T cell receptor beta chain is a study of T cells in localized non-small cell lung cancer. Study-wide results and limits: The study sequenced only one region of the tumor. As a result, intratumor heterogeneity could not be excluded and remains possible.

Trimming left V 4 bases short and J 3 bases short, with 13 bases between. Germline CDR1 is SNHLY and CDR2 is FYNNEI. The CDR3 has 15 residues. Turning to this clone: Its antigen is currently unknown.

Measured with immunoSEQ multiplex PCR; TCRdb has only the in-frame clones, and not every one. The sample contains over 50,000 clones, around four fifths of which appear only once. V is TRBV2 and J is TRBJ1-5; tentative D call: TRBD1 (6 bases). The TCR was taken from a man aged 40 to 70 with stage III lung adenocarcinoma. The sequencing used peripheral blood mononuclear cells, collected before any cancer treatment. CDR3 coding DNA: TGTGCCAGCAGTGGGGAAGGACAGAACAATCAGCCCCAGCATTTT. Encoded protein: CASSGEGQNNQPQHF. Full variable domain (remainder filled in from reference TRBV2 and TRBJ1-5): EPEVTQTPSHQVTQMGQEVILRCVPISNHLYFYWYRQILGQKVEFLVSFYNNEISEKSEIFDDQFSVERPDGSNFTLKIRSTKLEDSAMYFCASSGEGQNNQPQHFGDGTRLSIL.